This TCR beta chain derives from a study of blood T cell repertoires in COVID-19 (dated by TCRdb to 2020 to 2021). General notes on the study: The collaborator samples originated in the United States, Italy and Spain and spanned the acute and convalescent phases of COVID-19. Nearly every sample came with metadata listing a de-identified subject ID, COVID-19 status, age in years and sex. The material from the prospective study consisted of cDNA or gDNA derived from T cells, B-cell-depleted T cells, or PBMCs. Subjects who had been exposed to COVID-19, were actively infected with it, or had recovered from it provided the deeply sampled blood TCRbeta repertoires that made up the dataset. The repertoires were released in a freely available public database meant as a resource for research on the immune response to SARS-CoV-2. The samples were drawn from the first 160 participants of the ongoing ImmuneRACE study and from roughly 1,300 subjects provided by 6 global collaborators. HLA class I and class II types, where available, came from metadata supplied by the sample provider rather than from assay-based typing. The research as a whole found: The amount of clinical and demographic metadata varied by source and participant and was provided uncurated.

The CDR3 numbers 15 residues from cysteine through phenylalanine. The sequence is cut down to CDR3 DNA, 45 bases in frame from base 1. The germline V end is reduced by 6 bases and the J end by 3 bases; junction bases left unmatched: 11. Sequences MGHDK (CDR1) and SYGVNS (CDR2) are obtained from the germline V gene. TCRbeta CDR3 regions were amplified from genomic DNA using the immunoSEQ Assay, a bias-controlled multiplex PCR. Per the authors' processing: Within the assay, amplification of reference gene primers was used to estimate how many nucleated cells each sample contained. Sequence reads were collapsed and filtered to measure the absolute abundance of every unique TCRbeta CDR3 rearrangement. For each sample, productive Simpson clonality was calculated as the square root of Simpson's diversity index across productive rearrangements. This is the immuneACCESS table as TCRdb keeps it, with only in-frame sequences that have V and J called. A part of the clones is gone; compared with another copy, unresolved V genes explain less than half, and the rest is unexplained. The DNA gave D and trimming, while V, J and clone size come from that table. Within this sample are approximately 52,000 clones, with under 90% of them counted one time only. Approximately 13% of the sample lies in the top ten.

On this clone itself: Its antigen target is currently unknown. Qualities for individual bases were not recorded, and no much larger clone is one base off.

The collaborating institutions used their own protocols to collect whole blood in K2EDTA tubes. For TCRbeta analysis, collaborator samples were shipped as frozen whole blood, as isolated PBMCs, or as DNA extracted from either sample type. The sequenced sample consisted of peripheral blood. The source of this sequence is a woman older than 75 with acute or convalescent COVID-19. The rearranged segments are TRBV25-1 and TRBJ2-7; 7 central nucleotides agree with TRBD1. CDR3 loop: CASRTPGTVNYEQYF. The DNA sequence is TGTGCCAGCAGGACCCCCGGGACAGTCAACTACGAGCAGTACTTC.